This T cell receptor (beta chain) was recorded in a study of response to subunit inactivated influenza vaccine. Each CDR3 protein gets one entry after TCRdb re-called the RT-PCR reads with MiXCR. The sample records roughly 760,000 distinct CDR3 sequences, 21% being singletons. V was shortened by 2 bases and J by 10 bases, with 12 bases between the two germline ends. CDR3 size: 14 residues. CDR1 and CDR2 from the germline V gene are SGHTA and FQGNSA. This clonotype has only a few counts. The chain recombines TRBV7-2 with TRBJ1-6; D is unresolved. Sequencing used PBMCs from blood, obtained 5 days after vaccination. This TCR was sampled from a man aged 45 to 65 who received an inactivated influenza vaccine. CDR3 DNA sequence: TGTGCCAGCAGCTTACTGAGGGCAAAATCACCCCTCCACTTT. It yields the protein CASSLLRAKSPLHF.